The TCR beta chain under discussion was sequenced for a study of Graves' ophthalmopathy and Graves' hyperthyroidism. The TCR beta CDR3 regions underwent amplification from RNA transcripts. The library came from an HTBI-primed first-round RT-PCR and a second-round multiplex PCR. TCRdb reprocessed the multiplex PCR reads with MiXCR, giving one entry per CDR3 protein. The sample carries about 160,000 distinct CDR3 sequences, approximately 40% recorded once. Diagnostic conclusions were grounded in clinical symptoms, serum thyroxine, TRAb, thyroid ultrasound and orbital computed tomography. Germline V gene sequence: CDR1 MNHNS, CDR2 SASEGT. This CDR3 has 14 residues. The V gene lost 6 bases and the J gene lost 4 bases, with 13 bases spanning the gap.

The clonotype originates from a man aged 30-40 years with Graves' ophthalmopathy. This sequence joins TRBV6-1 and TRBJ1-3; TRBD1 might be the D (6 bases). The sample consisted of peripheral blood. The DNA for the CDR3 is TGTGCCAGCAGACCGGACAGTTTCGGAAACACCATATATTTT. Its protein is CASRPDSFGNTIYF.